Below are 10 T cell receptor beta chains sequenced from a single sample in a study of brain T cells in children with intractable seizures. The repertoire was sequenced with immunoSEQ multiplex PCR; TCRdb's copy has only in-frame clones and lacks some. The data contain about 340,000 clones, over 85% of them singletons. Time point: blood from clinic visit 5 months post-surgery; TSC patient then seizure free. The sample was peripheral blood, taken about 5 months after surgery. The receptors were sampled from a boy younger than two with tuberous sclerosis and intractable seizures.

DNA of the CDR3: TGTGCCAGCAGCGAACGTCGCCTAGCGGGAGTCTACGAGCAGTACTTC. Its translation is CASSERRLAGVYEQYF. The genes are TRBV2 and TRBJ2-7; 10 positions match TRBD2. CDR3 length equals 16 residues. Looked up from germline, CDR1 is SNHLY and CDR2 is FYNNEI. V was clipped by 6 bases and J by 3 bases; unmatched bases: 11.

V is TRBV24-1 and J is TRBJ2-5; D remains unclear. CDR3 length: 13 residues. Germline V gives CDR1 KGHDR, CDR2 SFDVKD. The V end lost 7 bases, the J end lost 7 bases, and 15 bases lay between the germline ends. CDR3 bases: TGTGCCACCAGCAGGACCGGGCTGTCGACCCAGTACTTC. Amino acids: CATSRTGLSTQYF.

The genes are TRBV5-4 and TRBJ1-1; TRBD1 matches 7 bases. V lost 2 bases, J lost 3 bases, and 7 bases stayed unmatched. The CDR3 has 15 residues. The germline CDR1 and CDR2 sequences are SGHNT and YYREEE (reference sequence). The DNA of the CDR3 is TGTGCCAGCAGCTTCGGGGGTCAGGGGGACACTGAAGCTTTCTTT. Encoded protein: CASSFGGQGDTEAFF. The variable domain in full, completed from reference TRBV5-4 and TRBJ1-1, reads ETGVTQSPTHLIKTRGQQVTLRCSSQSGHNTVSWYQQALGQGPQFIFQYYREEENGRGNFPPRFSGLQFPNYSSELNVNALELDDSALYLCASSFGGQGDTEAFFGQGTRLTVV.

CDR3 sequence: CASERGGTDTQYF. For the CDR3, the DNA is TGTGCCTCAGAGCGGGGGGGCACAGATACGCAGTATTTT. The rearrangement uses TRBV15 and TRBJ2-3; TRBD2 aligns across 9 bases. J gave up 1 base and V 11 bases, and 4 bases lay outside the gene matches. The CDR3 covers 13 residues. The germline V gene has CDR1 LNHNV and CDR2 YYDKDF (reference sequence).

This rearrangement joins TRBV7-9 to TRBJ2-3; D is perhaps TRBD2 (5 bases). Germline V gene sequence: CDR1 SEHNR, CDR2 FQNEAQ (reference sequence). Trimming removed 5 bases at V and 4 bases at J, with 16 bases between. The CDR3 runs 15 residues. The CDR3 nucleotides are TGTGCCAGCAGCCGCGCCACTGGAGGCGCAGATACGCAGTATTTT. Translated, it gives CASSRATGGADTQYF.

In DNA, the CDR3 is TGCAGCGTTGAAGAGGGCAGCACTGAAGCTTTCTTT. Amino acid sequence: CSVEEGSTEAFF. The rearrangement uses TRBV29-1 and TRBJ1-1; D call uncertain. With 0 bases removed from V and 4 bases from J, the gap between germline ends came to 6 bases. Germline V gene sequence: CDR1 SQVTM, CDR2 ANQGSEA. The CDR3 sequence is 12 residues long.

For the CDR3, the DNA is TGCAGTGCTAGTGTACTAGCGGGGGCGACTAGGGCAGATACGCAGTATTTT. It encodes CSASVLAGATRADTQYF. The rearrangement uses TRBV20-1 and TRBJ2-3; the match to TRBD2 covers 11 bases. The J segment lost 4 bases and the V segment lost 3 bases, leaving 12 bases of the junction unmatched. This CDR3 has 17 amino acids. CDR1 and CDR2 (germline): DFQATT, SNEGSKA (reference sequence).

V and J are TRBV7-9 and TRBJ1-5; D remains ambiguous. CDR1 SEHNR and CDR2 FQNEAQ come from the germline V gene (reference sequence). The CDR3 spans 12 residues. V was clipped by 2 bases and J by 6 bases, with 5 bases between them. The CDR3 reads CASSLPGQPQHF. DNA for the CDR3: TGTGCCAGCAGCTTACCAGGTCAGCCCCAGCATTTT. The full variable domain, in which reference TRBV7-9 and TRBJ1-5 provide the parts outside the CDR3, is DTGVSQNPRHKITKRGQNVTFRCDPISEHNRLYWYRQTLGQGPEFLTYFQNEAQLEKSRLLSDRFSAERPKGSFSTLEIQRTEQGDSAMYLCASSLPGQPQHFGDGTRLSIL.

The chain carries TRBV27 and TRBJ2-4; no reliable D call. The CDR3 covers 16 residues. V was pared by 2 bases and J by 0 bases, with 11 bases between. Germline V gene sequence: CDR1 MNHEY, CDR2 SMNVEV (reference sequence). The CDR3 region has the DNA TGTGCCAGCAGTTTACGGTACTCCATAGCCAAAAACATTCAGTACTTC. It codes for CASSLRYSIAKNIQYF.

The chain combines TRBV10-3 with TRBJ2-2, with 11 bases identical to TRBD2. There are 15 residues in the CDR3. V lost 5 bases, J lost 3 bases, and 2 bases stayed unmatched. Germline lookup yields CDR1 ENHRY and CDR2 SYGVKD. CDR3 sequence reads: CAISTSGGDTGELFF. The CDR3, as DNA: TGTGCCATCAGTACTAGCGGGGGTGACACCGGGGAGCTGTTTTTT.